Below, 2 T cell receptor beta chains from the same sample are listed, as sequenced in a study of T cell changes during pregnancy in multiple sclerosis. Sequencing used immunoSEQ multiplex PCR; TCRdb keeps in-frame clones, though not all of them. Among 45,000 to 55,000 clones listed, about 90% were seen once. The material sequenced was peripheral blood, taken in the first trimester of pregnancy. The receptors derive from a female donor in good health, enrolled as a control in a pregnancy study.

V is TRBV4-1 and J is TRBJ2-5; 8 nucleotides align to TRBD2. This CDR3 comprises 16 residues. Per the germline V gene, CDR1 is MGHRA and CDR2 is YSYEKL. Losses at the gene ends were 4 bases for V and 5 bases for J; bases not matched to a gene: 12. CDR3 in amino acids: CASSLTGGPFEETQYF. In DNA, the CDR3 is TGCGCCAGCAGCCTTACGGGGGGGCCGTTTGAGGAGACCCAGTACTTC.

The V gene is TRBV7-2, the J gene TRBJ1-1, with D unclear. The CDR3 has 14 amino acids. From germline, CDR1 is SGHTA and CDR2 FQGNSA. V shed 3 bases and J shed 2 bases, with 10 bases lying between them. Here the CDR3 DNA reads TGTGCCAGCAGCTTTTCCCCCTCCAACACTGAAGCTTTCTTT. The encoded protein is CASSFSPSNTEAFF. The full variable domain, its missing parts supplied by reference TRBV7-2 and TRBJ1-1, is GAGVSQSPSNKVTEKGKDVELRCDPISGHTALYWYRQSLGQGLEFLIYFQGNSAPDKSGLPSDRFSAERTGGSVSTLTIQRTQQEDSAVYLCASSFSPSNTEAFFGQGTRLTVV.